Presented here are 28 T cell receptor beta chains from one specimen sequenced in a study of T and B cells in COVID-19 patients. TRB rearrangements were amplified by multiplex PCR with BIOMED2 TRB-A/B primers. TCRdb ran MiXCR on the multiplex PCR reads and lists one entry per CDR3 protein. Of roughly 13,000 distinct CDR3 sequences listed, 25% are singletons. Each TRB amplification used roughly 220-550 ng of genomic DNA from blood. The specimen sequenced was blood. All receptors derive from a human donor who had recovered from COVID-19.

The chain joins TRBV29-1 to TRBJ1-4, with 12 bases matching TRBD1. Germline V CDR1 and CDR2: SQVTM, ANQGSEA. CDR3 length: 15 residues. J lost 8 bases, V lost 2 bases, and 6 bases had no gene match. The CDR3 nucleotides are TGCAGCGTTGAAACCGGGACAGGGGGCGAGGAAAAACTGTTTTTT. Its translation is CSVETGTGGEEKLFF.

This clonotype is medium-sized (0.01 to 0.1%). The chain has TRBV6-1 and TRBJ2-1, with TRBD1 matching 7 bases. Germline trimming cut 7 bases from V and 8 bases from J; bases unmatched to any gene: 8. Germline V gives CDR1 MNHNS, CDR2 SASEGT. CDR3 length: 13 amino acids. The CDR3 reads CASTIQGVDEQFF. The CDR3 region has the DNA TGTGCCAGCACGATCCAGGGGGTCGATGAGCAGTTCTTC.

This clonotype is deemed medium-sized. The V gene is TRBV19, the J gene TRBJ1-2, with D uncertain. Germline CDR1 and CDR2: LNHDA and SQIVND (reference sequence). The V end was cut by 1 base, the J end by 8 bases, with 8 bases between. The CDR3 is made up of 12 amino acids. CDR3 DNA sequence: TGTGCCAGTAGTATAGGGTATTCCGGCTACACCTTC. Translating it yields CASSIGYSGYTF.

V is TRBV11-2 and J is TRBJ2-7; no reliable D call. This CDR3 region has 13 residues. Germline loops: CDR1 SGHAT, CDR2 FQNNGV. The V gene lost 1 base and the J gene lost 2 bases, with 6 bases spanning the gap. The CDR3 sequence is CASSLGQTYEQYF. CDR3 sequence (DNA): TGTGCCAGCAGCTTAGGGCAGACCTACGAGCAGTACTTC.

This clonotype was counted many times. V and J are TRBV19 and TRBJ1-5; 7 nucleotides line up with TRBD1. The CDR3 loop spans 15 amino acids. J lost 4 bases, V lost 1 base, and 4 bases had no gene match. Germline CDR1 is LNHDA and CDR2 is SQIVND (reference sequence). In DNA, the CDR3 is TGTGCCAGTAGTATAGGACAGGGTTTTAATCAGCCCCAGCATTTT. This encodes CASSIGQGFNQPQHF.

The gene calls are TRBV6-5 and TRBJ1-2; D not resolved. Trimming took off 3 bases at V and 6 bases at J, with 17 bases between the two ends. Germline V CDR1 and CDR2: MNHEY, SVGAGI. The length of the CDR3 is 15 residues. The CDR3 reads CASSYGAANYDGYTF. The CDR3 DNA reads as TGTGCCAGCAGTTATGGCGCGGCCAACTACGATGGCTACACCTTC.

The rearrangement joins TRBV5-4 to TRBJ1-1; 9 bases align to TRBD1. Germline CDR1 reads SGHNT; CDR2 reads YYREEE (reference sequence). The CDR3 length is 16 residues. After removal of 2 bases from V and 1 base from J, the junction contained 6 bases not matched to a gene. For the CDR3, the DNA is TGTGCCAGCAGCTTAATGACAGGGGGGGGGAACACTGAAGCTTTCTTT. It codes for CASSLMTGGGNTEAFF.

By share, this clonotype ranks as medium-sized. The chain combines TRBV6-5 with TRBJ2-3; 9 positions agree with TRBD1. Germline V CDR1 and CDR2: MNHEY, SVGAGI. V gave up 5 bases and J gave up 4 bases; unmatched junction bases: 4. This CDR3 contains 14 residues. The DNA of the CDR3 is TGTGCCAGCAGTAAGAACAGGGGGCCAGATACGCAGTATTTT. It encodes CASSKNRGPDTQYF.

By share, this clonotype counts as medium-sized. This rearrangement joins TRBV19 to TRBJ1-2; D call uncertain. This CDR3 spans 14 amino acids. Trimming removed 2 bases from V and 7 bases from J, with 14 bases in between. CDR1 and CDR2 (germline): LNHDA, SQIVND (reference sequence). In DNA, the CDR3 is TGTGCCAGTAGTATACCGGAGCGTATGGGTGGCTACACCTTC. This sequence encodes CASSIPERMGGYTF.

This clonotype is medium-sized in the sample. The chain uses TRBV19 and TRBJ1-5; D unclear. CDR3 length: 10 residues. The V end lost 9 bases, the J end lost 5 bases, and 5 bases lay between the germline ends. The germline V gene encodes CDR1 LNHDA and CDR2 SQIVND (reference sequence). CDR3 nucleotides: TGTGCCAGATCGTATCAGCCCCAGCATTTT. This sequence encodes CARSYQPQHF.

The genes are TRBV27 and TRBJ1-1; D unclear. Germline-derived CDR1 and CDR2 are MNHEY and SMNVEV (reference sequence). Trimming took 2 bases from V and 0 from J, leaving 7 bases between them. The CDR3 sequence is 14 residues long. CDR3 bases: TGTGCCAGCAGTTTAGACGGGATGAACACTGAAGCTTTCTTT. Residues: CASSLDGMNTEAFF.

The chain joins TRBV6-1 to TRBJ1-1; D gene uncertain. V shed 4 bases and J shed 1 base, with 10 bases lying between them. The germline CDR1 and CDR2 sequences are MNHNS and SASEGT. The CDR3 has 14 amino acids. CDR3 residues: CASSVSFQNTEAFF. The CDR3 region has the DNA TGTGCCAGCAGTGTAAGTTTCCAGAACACTGAAGCTTTCTTT.

The gene calls are TRBV5-5 and TRBJ2-7, with D tentatively TRBD1 or TRBD2 (6 bases each). V gave up 3 bases and J gave up 2 bases, with 12 bases separating them. CDR1 is SGHKS and CDR2 is YYEKEE in the germline V gene (reference sequence). The CDR3 loop spans 14 amino acids. The CDR3 region is CASSWSGAAYEQYF. As DNA, the CDR3 is TGTGCCAGCAGCTGGTCGGGGGCAGCCTACGAGCAGTACTTC.

This clonotype is labeled medium-sized. The rearrangement links TRBV6-1 to TRBJ2-3; D remains ambiguous. Trimming took 6 bases from V and 1 from J, leaving 14 bases between them. CDR1 MNHNS and CDR2 SASEGT come from the germline V gene. The CDR3 is 15 amino acids. CDR3 DNA: TGTGCCAGCAGGCCACAGCCCTGGGGCACAGATACGCAGTATTTT. Translated: CASRPQPWGTDTQYF.

At least ten counts were recorded for this clonotype. The gene calls are TRBV5-6 and TRBJ2-1; perhaps TRBD2 as D (5 bases). The CDR3 has 15 residues. V shed 3 bases and J shed 0 bases, with 10 bases lying between them. CDR1 and CDR2 (germline): SGHDT, YYEEEE. CDR3 DNA sequence: TGTGCCAGCAGCTCAGCGGAATACTCCTACAATGAGCAGTTCTTC. Translation: CASSSAEYSYNEQFF.

The table lists this clonotype with many counts. The rearrangement joins TRBV7-6 to TRBJ2-7, with D possibly matching TRBD1 (6 bases). The V gene's germline CDR1 is SGHVS and CDR2 FNYEAQ. CDR3 length: 15 residues. V lost 0 bases and J lost 4, with 13 bases in between. For the CDR3, the DNA is TGTGCCAGCAGCTTAGCGACCGGGACAAATTACGAGCAGTACTTC. This encodes CASSLATGTNYEQYF.

This clonotype is labeled as medium-sized. V usage is TRBV18 and J usage is TRBJ2-3, with 10 positions matching TRBD1. Germline-derived CDR1 and CDR2 are KGHSH and LQKENI. The CDR3 is 16 amino acids. V gave up 2 bases and J gave up 4 bases; unmatched junction bases: 6. CDR3 in DNA: TGTGCCAGCTCACCAAGAAGACAGGGGGCCTCAGATACGCAGTATTTT. This translates into CASSPRRQGASDTQYF.

The chain links TRBV14 to TRBJ2-3, with D maybe TRBD1 (6 bases). CDR3 size: 15 residues. Trimming took off 1 base at V and 3 bases at J, with 11 bases between the two ends. Germline V gene sequence: CDR1 SGHDN, CDR2 FVKESK. The CDR3 nucleotides are TGTGCCAGCAGCCAAGTTGGGGGCCAAACAGATACGCAGTATTTT. Translation gives CASSQVGGQTDTQYF.

This clonotype came up a few times. The chain joins TRBV20-1 to TRBJ2-1; unclear D gene. The V end lost 3 bases, the J end lost 6 bases, and 9 bases lay between the germline ends. The CDR3 loop spans 12 amino acids. The germline V gene has CDR1 DFQATT and CDR2 SNEGSKA (reference sequence). In DNA, the CDR3 is TGCAGTGCTAGTTCTCTGGGCAATGAGCAGTTCTTC. Residues: CSASSLGNEQFF.

This clonotype is classed as medium-sized. The CDR3 DNA follows: TGTGCCAGCAGCTTGGGGATGAACGAGCAGTTCTTC. Amino acid sequence: CASSLGMNEQFF. The rearrangement uses TRBV5-4 and TRBJ2-1; D gene unclear. CDR3 length: 12 residues. The germline V gene has CDR1 SGHNT and CDR2 YYREEE (reference sequence). V dropped 0 bases and J dropped 10 bases, with 8 bases sitting between them.

Only a few counts were recorded for this clonotype. The chain carries TRBV5-1 and TRBJ2-7, with D possibly being TRBD2 (6 bases). CDR3 length: 13 residues. CDR1 is SGHRS and CDR2 is YFSETQ in the germline V gene. The V end lost 4 bases, the J end lost 3 bases, and 11 bases lay between the germline ends. The CDR3 DNA reads as TGCGCCAGCAGCCCGGGACTGAACTACGAGCAGTACTTC. Its protein is CASSPGLNYEQYF. The variable domain in full, completed from reference TRBV5-1 and TRBJ2-7, reads KAGVTQTPRYLIKTRGQQVTLSCSPISGHRSVSWYQQTPGQGLQFLFEYFSETQRNKGNFPGRFSGRQFSNSRSEMNVSTLELGDSALYLCASSPGLNYEQYFGPGTRLTVT.

V and J are TRBV10-1 and TRBJ2-1, with a tentative D call TRBD1 (6 bases). This CDR3 is built from 14 residues. V lost 4 bases and J 6 bases, leaving 13 bases between the germline ends. Germline lookup yields CDR1 WNHNN and CDR2 SYGVQD (reference sequence). CDR3 residues: CASSGITGPNEQFF. The CDR3 nucleotides read TGCGCCAGCAGTGGGATTACAGGGCCCAATGAGCAGTTCTTC.

Only one count was recorded for this clonotype. The chain links TRBV20-1 to TRBJ2-5; D is unclear. Germline V CDR1 and CDR2: DFQATT, SNEGSKA (reference sequence). V lost 2 bases and J lost 2, with 6 bases in between. CDR3 length: 12 residues. CDR3 DNA sequence: TGCAGTGCTAGATCAGGACAAGAGACCCAGTACTTC. Translated, it gives CSARSGQETQYF.

This clonotype is termed medium-sized. The chain combines TRBV18 with TRBJ2-7; 7 nucleotides match TRBD1. This CDR3 is 14 amino acids long. Germline CDR1 KGHSH, CDR2 LQKENI. Trimming removed 3 bases from V and 2 bases from J; junction bases left unmatched: 4. The DNA for the CDR3 is TGTGCCAGCTCACCGGGACAGAGTACCTACGAGCAGTACTTC. Its translation: CASSPGQSTYEQYF.

This sequence joins TRBV6-5 and TRBJ1-6; D is unresolved. CDR3 length equals 17 residues. V was pared by 3 bases and J by 0 bases, with 12 bases between. Germline CDR1 reads MNHEY; CDR2 reads SVGAGI. The CDR3 nucleotides are TGTGCCAGCAGTTATCGCCTCCTGAGCTCCTATAATTCACCCCTCCACTTT. It is translated as CASSYRLLSSYNSPLHF.

In this sample, this clonotype turned up many times. This sequence joins TRBV6-1 and TRBJ2-7; D might be TRBD1 (5 bases). CDR1 and CDR2 from the germline V gene are MNHNS and SASEGT. The CDR3 length is 12 residues. Trimming pared 7 bases from V and 4 bases from J, leaving 11 bases between. The CDR3 is CASKKGDYEQYF. The CDR3 DNA reads TGTGCCAGCAAAAAAGGGGATTACGAGCAGTACTTC.

The rearrangement uses TRBV4-1 and TRBJ2-7; 8 bases agree with TRBD2. CDR1 MGHRA and CDR2 YSYEKL come from the germline V gene. V dropped 1 base and J dropped 1; count of bases not matched to a gene: 3. This CDR3 has 15 amino acids. In DNA form, the CDR3 reads TGCGCCAGCAGCCAAGTTGTAGCGGGGTCCTACGAGCAGTACTTC. Translation gives CASSQVVAGSYEQYF.

This clonotype is termed medium-sized. The chain combines TRBV19 with TRBJ2-1; TRBD1 aligns across 9 bases. Unmatched junction bases numbered 3, after V lost 6 bases and J lost 6 bases. Germline V gives CDR1 LNHDA, CDR2 SQIVND (reference sequence). There are 13 residues in the CDR3. CDR3 sequence reads: CASRGQGGNEQFF. The DNA of the CDR3 is TGTGCCAGTAGGGGACAGGGTGGCAATGAGCAGTTCTTC.